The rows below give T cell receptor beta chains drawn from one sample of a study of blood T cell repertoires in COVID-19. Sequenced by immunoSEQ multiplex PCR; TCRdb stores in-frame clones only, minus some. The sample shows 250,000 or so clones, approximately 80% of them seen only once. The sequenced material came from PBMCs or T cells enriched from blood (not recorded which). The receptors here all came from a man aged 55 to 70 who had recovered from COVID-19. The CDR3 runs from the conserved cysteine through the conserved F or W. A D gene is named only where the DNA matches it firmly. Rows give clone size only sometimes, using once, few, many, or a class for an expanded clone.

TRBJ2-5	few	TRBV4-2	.	TGTGCCAGCAGCCAAGATTCGGTACAGGCCGATCGGAGGACCCAGTACTTC	CASSQDSVQADRRTQYF
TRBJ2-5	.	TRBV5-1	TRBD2	TGCGCCAGCAGCTTGGGACTAGCGGGGAAGGGGGAGACCCAGTACTTC	CASSLGLAGKGETQYF
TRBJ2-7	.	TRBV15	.	TGTGCCACCAGCAGAGATACGGGAGGACAGGGTAGAATTCCCTACGAGCAGTACTTC	CATSRDTGGQGRIPYEQYF
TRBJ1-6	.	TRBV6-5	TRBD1	TGTGCCAGCAGTTACGAGCCAGGGGGAAATTCACCCCTCCACTTT	CASSYEPGGNSPLHF
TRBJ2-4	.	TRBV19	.	TGTGCCAGTACCCCCGGGATTTACAAAAACATTCAGTACTTC	CASTPGIYKNIQYF
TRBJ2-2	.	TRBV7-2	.	TGTGCCAGCAGCTTGAACAGGGCCACCGGGGAGCTGTTTTTT	CASSLNRATGELFF
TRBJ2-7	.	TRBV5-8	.	TGTGCCAGCAGCTGGGGGGGGCTCTACGAGCAGTACTTC	CASSWGGLYEQYF
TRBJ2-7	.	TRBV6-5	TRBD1	TGTGCCAGCAGGGACAGGGGACTCCACGAGCAGTACTTC	CASRDRGLHEQYF
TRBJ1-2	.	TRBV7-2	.	TGTGCCAGCAGCATCAGGGATCGTGGCTACACCTTC	CASSIRDRGYTF
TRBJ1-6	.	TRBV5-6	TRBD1	TGTGCCAGCAGCGGGGGACAGGGTTATTCACCCCTCCACTTT	CASSGGQGYSPLHF